The sequence of this T cell receptor beta chain was determined in a study of identical twins. Notes on the study in general: Excess sharing by twins proved weaker in beta out-of-frame sequences.

This clonotype was detected ten times or more. The target antigen is unknown. Germline CDR1 SGHRS, CDR2 YFSETQ. V gave up 7 bases and J gave up 1 base; unmatched junction bases: 1. This CDR3 region has 13 residues. Via MiXCR, TCRdb re-called the 5' RACE reads, giving one row per CDR3 protein. This sample has about 790,000 distinct CDR3 sequences, with around a sixth found just once. These data were likewise used in another study, on T cells expressing NK-cell markers. That source reports: Seven HCMV-seropositive donors and one seronegative donor made up the eight sequenced donors. In several experiments, sorting was restricted to alpha-beta TCR T cells by an anti-gamma-delta TCR antibody. HCMV specificity was not established for the expanded NKG2C+ T cell clones.

Sequenced sample: PBMCs. The chain has TRBV5-1 and TRBJ2-7; TRBD1 agrees at 11 bases. The sequence derives from a woman under 30 in good health. The CDR3 bases are TGCGCCAGCGGGACAGGGGGGTCCTACGAGCAGTACTTC. Protein sequence: CASGTGGSYEQYF.